Listed here is a single T cell receptor (beta chain). Generated by immunoSEQ multiplex PCR, the TCRdb table keeps only in-frame clones and is missing some. This table has roughly 32,000 clones, 75% to 85% appearing once. The sample comes from a study of PD-L1 blockade in urothelial cancer. The V end lost 4 bases, the J end lost 4 bases, and 16 bases lay between the germline ends. Germline V gene lookup returns CDR1 KGHSH and CDR2 LQKENI. The CDR3 has 15 amino acids. The source of this sequence is a man aged 55 to 70 with urothelial cancer. Sequencing used PBMCs, obtained around atezolizumab (anti-PD-L1) treatment. This rearrangement joins TRBV18 to TRBJ1-2, with TRBD1 as a possible D gene (5 bases). CDR3 coding DNA: TGTGCCAGCTCACTAGAACTCGACAGTACCTATGGCTACACCTTC. Translation: CASSLELDSTYGYTF. Supplemented by reference TRBV18 and TRBJ1-2, the full variable domain reads NAGVMQNPRHLVRRRGQEARLRCSPMKGHSHVYWYRQLPEEGLKFMVYLQKENIIDESGMPKERFSAEFPKEGPSILRIQQVVRGDSAAYFCASSLELDSTYGYTFGSGTRLTVV.